The present T cell receptor (beta chain) was sequenced within a study of cytotoxic CD8 clonotypes in ibrutinib-treated CLL. Whole-study context: Patients attained around 25 partial and 2 complete responses; at median approximately 68 months, about 14 remained remitted while around 12 progressed.

Whole-study results and caveats: Clonality, elevated at ibrutinib response, dropped back toward baseline at progression. Samples were collected at differing times from sustained-remission and progressing patients. Baseline clonality, higher than in age-matched healthy donors, tracked circulating CD8+ T-cell counts.

Germline V lookup: CDR1 SGHTA, CDR2 FQGNSA. CDR3 size: 19 residues. J lost 0 bases, V lost 2 bases, and 12 bases had no gene match. Measured with immunoSEQ multiplex PCR; TCRdb has only the in-frame clones, and not every one. This sample has roughly 180,000 clones, with about 80% found just once. Worth noting for this clone: Its antigen is unknown.

The material was PBMCs, obtained after 24 months of ibrutinib treatment. V and J are TRBV7-2 and TRBJ1-1, with TRBD1 matching over 10 bases. The sequence came from a human donor with chronic lymphocytic leukemia. The CDR3 coding sequence is TGTGCCAGCAGCTTAAGGGACAGGGGATCAATCCGCCTGAACACTGAAGCTTTCTTT. Translating gives CASSLRDRGSIRLNTEAFF.